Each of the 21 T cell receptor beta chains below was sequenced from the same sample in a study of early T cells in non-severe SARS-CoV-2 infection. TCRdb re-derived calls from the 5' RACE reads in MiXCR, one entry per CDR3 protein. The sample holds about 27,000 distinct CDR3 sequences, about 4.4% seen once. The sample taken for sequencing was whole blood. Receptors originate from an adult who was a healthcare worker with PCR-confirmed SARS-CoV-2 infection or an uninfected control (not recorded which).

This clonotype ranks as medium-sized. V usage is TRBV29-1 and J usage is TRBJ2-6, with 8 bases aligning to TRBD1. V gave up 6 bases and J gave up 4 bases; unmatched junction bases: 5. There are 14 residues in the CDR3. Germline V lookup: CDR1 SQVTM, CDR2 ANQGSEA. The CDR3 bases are TGCAGCGTCCAGGGGGCGCCCGGGGCCAACGTCCTGACTTTC. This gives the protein CSVQGAPGANVLTF. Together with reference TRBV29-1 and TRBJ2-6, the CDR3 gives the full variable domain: SAVISQKPSRDICQRGTSLTIQCQVDSQVTMMFWYRQQPGQSLTLIATANQGSEATYESGFVIDKFPISRPNLTFSTLTVSNMSPEDSSIYLCSVQGAPGANVLTFGAGSRLTVL.

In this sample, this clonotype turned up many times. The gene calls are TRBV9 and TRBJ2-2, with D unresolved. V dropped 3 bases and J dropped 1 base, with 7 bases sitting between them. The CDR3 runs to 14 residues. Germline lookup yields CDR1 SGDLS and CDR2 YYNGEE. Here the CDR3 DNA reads TGTGCCAGCAGCGCCTTAGTGAACACCGGGGAGCTGTTTTTT. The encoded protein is CASSALVNTGELFF.

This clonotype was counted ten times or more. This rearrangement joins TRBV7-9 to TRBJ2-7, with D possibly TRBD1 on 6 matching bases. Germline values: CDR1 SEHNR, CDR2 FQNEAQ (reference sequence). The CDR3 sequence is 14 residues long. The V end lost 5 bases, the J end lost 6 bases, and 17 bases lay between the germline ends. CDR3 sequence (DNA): TGTGCCAGCAGCCAGCAGGGGTCGCCGGGCGAGCAGTACTTC. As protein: CASSQQGSPGEQYF.

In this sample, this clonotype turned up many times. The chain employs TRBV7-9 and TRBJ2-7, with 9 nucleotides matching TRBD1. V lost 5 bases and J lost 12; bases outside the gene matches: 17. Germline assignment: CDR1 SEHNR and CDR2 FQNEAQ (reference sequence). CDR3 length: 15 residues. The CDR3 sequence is CASSRAFPGQGGLYF. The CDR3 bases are TGTGCCAGCAGCCGCGCTTTCCCGGGACAGGGTGGGCTGTACTTC.

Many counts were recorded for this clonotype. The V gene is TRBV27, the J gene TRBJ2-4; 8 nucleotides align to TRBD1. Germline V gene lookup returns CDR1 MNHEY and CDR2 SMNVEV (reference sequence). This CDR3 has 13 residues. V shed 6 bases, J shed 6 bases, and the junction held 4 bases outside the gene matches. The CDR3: CASRGQALNIQYF. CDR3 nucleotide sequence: TGTGCCAGCAGGGGACAGGCCCTAAACATTCAGTACTTC.

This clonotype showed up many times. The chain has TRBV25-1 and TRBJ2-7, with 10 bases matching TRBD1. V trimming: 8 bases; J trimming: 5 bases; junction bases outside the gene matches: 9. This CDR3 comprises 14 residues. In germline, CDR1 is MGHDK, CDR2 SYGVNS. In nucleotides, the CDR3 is TGTGCCAGCTCCCCGGGACAGGGGAGCCACGAGCAGTACTTC. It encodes CASSPGQGSHEQYF.

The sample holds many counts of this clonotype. The CDR3 sequence: CASSSQETQYF. As DNA, the CDR3 is TGTGCCAGCAGCTCGCAAGAGACCCAGTACTTC. This sequence joins TRBV7-9 and TRBJ2-5; D is unresolved. Per the germline V gene, CDR1 is SEHNR and CDR2 is FQNEAQ (reference sequence). The CDR3 is 11 amino acids. The V and J ends lost 4 bases and 2 bases respectively, with 2 bases between them.

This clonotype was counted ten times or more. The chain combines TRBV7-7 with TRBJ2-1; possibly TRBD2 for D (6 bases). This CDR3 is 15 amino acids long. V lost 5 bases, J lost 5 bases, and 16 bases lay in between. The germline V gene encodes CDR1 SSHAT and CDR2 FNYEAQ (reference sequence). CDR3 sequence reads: CASSLSREIHNEQFF. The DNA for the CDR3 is TGTGCCAGCAGCCTGAGCCGGGAGATTCACAATGAGCAGTTCTTC.

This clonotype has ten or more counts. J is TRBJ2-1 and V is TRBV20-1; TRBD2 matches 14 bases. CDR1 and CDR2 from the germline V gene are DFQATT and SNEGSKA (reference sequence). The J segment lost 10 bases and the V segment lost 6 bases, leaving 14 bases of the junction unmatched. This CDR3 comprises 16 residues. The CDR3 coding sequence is TGCAGTGCCAAAACACCGACTAGCGGGAGGGGGGGAGAGCAGTTCTTC. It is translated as CSAKTPTSGRGGEQFF.

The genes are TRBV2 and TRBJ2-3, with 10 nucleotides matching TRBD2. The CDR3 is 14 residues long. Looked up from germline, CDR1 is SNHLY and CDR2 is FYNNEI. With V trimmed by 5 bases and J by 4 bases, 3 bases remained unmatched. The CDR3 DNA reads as TGTGCCAGCAGTTCTAGCGGGAGCTCAGATACGCAGTATTTT. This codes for CASSSSGSSDTQYF.

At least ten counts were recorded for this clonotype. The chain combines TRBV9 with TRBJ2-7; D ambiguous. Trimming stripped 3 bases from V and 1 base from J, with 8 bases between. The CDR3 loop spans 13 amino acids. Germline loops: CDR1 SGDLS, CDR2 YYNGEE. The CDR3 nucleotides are TGTGCCAGCAGCGCCGGGTCTTCCTACGAGCAGTACTTC. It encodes CASSAGSSYEQYF.

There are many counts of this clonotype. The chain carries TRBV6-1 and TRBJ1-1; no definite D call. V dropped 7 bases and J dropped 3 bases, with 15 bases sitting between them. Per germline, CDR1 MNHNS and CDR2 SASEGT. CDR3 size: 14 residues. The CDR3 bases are TGTGCCAGCATCCCGGTCCTTGGGTACACTGAAGCTTTCTTT. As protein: CASIPVLGYTEAFF.

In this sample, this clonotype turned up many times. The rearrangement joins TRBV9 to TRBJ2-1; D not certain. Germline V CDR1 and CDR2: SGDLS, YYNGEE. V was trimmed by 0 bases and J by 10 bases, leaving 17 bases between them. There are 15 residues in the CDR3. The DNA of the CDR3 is TGTGCCAGCAGCGTAGCCCCCGGGCCGAAGATAGAGCAGTTCTTC. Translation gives CASSVAPGPKIEQFF.

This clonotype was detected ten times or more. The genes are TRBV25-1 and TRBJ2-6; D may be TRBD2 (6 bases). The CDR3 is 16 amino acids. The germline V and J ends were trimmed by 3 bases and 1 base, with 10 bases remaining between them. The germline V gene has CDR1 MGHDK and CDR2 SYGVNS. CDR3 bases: TGTGCCAGCAGTGAGGGGGAGGTATCTGGGGCCAACGTCCTGACTTTC. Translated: CASSEGEVSGANVLTF.

CDR3 sequence: CASRGGTKKVIFTDTQYF. The CDR3, as DNA: TGTGCCAGCAGGGGAGGGACGAAGAAAGTCATTTTTACAGATACGCAGTATTTT. The chain has TRBV6-1 and TRBJ2-3, with 7 bases that match TRBD2. The germline CDR1 and CDR2 sequences are MNHNS and SASEGT. The junction had 18 bases not matched to a gene; V was cut back by 6 bases and J by 3 bases. There are 18 residues in the CDR3.

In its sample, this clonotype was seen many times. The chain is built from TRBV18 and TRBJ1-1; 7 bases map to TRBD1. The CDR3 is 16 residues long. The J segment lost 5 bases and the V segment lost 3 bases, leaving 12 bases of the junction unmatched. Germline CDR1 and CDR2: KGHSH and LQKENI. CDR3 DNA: TGTGCCAGCTCACCCACCGTTACAGGGGCGGTGACTGAAGCTTTCTTT. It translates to CASSPTVTGAVTEAFF.

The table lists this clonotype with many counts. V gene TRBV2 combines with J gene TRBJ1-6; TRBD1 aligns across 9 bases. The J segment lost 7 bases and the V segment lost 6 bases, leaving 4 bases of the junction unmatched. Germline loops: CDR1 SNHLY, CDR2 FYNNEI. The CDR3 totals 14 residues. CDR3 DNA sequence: TGTGCCAGCAGGGGACAGGGAGAAAATTCACCCCTCCACTTT. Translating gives CASRGQGENSPLHF. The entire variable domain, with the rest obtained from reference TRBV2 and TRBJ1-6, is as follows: EPEVTQTPSHQVTQMGQEVILRCVPISNHLYFYWYRQILGQKVEFLVSFYNNEISEKSEIFDDQFSVERPDGSNFTLKIRSTKLEDSAMYFCASRGQGENSPLHFGNGTRLTVT.

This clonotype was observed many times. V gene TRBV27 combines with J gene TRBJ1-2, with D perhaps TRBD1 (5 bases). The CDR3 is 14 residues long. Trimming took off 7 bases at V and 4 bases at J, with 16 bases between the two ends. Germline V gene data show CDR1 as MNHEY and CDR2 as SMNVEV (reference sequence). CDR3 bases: TGTGCCAGCAATCTAGAGCGGCAGGGCTATGGCTACACCTTC. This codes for CASNLERQGYGYTF.

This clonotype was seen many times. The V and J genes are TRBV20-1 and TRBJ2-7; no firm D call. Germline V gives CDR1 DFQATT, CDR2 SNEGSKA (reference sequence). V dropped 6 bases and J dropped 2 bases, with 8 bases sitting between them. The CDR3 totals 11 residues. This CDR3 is CSALSTYEQYF. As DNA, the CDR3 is TGCAGTGCCCTGTCAACCTACGAGCAGTACTTC.

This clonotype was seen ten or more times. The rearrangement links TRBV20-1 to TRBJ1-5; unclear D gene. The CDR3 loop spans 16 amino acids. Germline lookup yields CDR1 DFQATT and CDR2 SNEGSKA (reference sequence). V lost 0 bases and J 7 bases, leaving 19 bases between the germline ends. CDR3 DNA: TGCAGTGCTAGAGACCCTCTTCGAGGCGCGAACCAGCCCCAGCATTTT. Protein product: CSARDPLRGANQPQHF.

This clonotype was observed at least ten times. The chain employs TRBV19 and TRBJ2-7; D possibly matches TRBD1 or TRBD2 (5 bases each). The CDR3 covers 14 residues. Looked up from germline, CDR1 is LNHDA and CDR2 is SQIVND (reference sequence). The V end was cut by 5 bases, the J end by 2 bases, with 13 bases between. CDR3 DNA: TGTGCCAGTAGTTACCGGGACGGAGCCTACGAGCAGTACTTC. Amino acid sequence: CASSYRDGAYEQYF.